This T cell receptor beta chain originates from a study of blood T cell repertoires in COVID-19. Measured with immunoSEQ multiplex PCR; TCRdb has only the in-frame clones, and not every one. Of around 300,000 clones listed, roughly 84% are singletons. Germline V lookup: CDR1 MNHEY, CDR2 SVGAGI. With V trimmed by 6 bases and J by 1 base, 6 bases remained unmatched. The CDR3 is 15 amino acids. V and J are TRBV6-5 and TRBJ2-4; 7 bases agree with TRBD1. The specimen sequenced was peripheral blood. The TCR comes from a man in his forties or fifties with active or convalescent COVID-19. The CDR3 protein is CASSLTGVAKNIQYF. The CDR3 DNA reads TGTGCCAGCAGCTTAACAGGGGTGGCCAAAAACATTCAGTACTTC.